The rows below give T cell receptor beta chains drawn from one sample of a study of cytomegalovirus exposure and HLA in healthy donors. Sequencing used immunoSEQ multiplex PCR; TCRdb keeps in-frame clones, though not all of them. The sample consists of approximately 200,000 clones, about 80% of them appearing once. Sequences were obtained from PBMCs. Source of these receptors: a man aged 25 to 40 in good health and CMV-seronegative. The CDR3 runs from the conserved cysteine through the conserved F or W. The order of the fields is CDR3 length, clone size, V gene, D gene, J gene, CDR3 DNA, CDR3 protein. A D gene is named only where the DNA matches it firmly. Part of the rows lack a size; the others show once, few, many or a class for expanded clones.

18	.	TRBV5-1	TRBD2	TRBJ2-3	TGCGCCAGCAGCGCGGGATCTAGCGGGAGGCCGTACACAGATACGCAGTATTTT	CASSAGSSGRPYTDTQYF
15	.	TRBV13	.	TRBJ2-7	TGTGCCAGCAGCTTAGACCCGGGAGTAGGCTACGAGCAGTACTTC	CASSLDPGVGYEQYF
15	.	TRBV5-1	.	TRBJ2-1	TGCGCCAGCAGCTTAACCACCAGCTCCTACAATGAGCAGTTCTTC	CASSLTTSSYNEQFF
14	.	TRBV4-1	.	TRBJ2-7	TGCGCCAGCAGCCAAGCGGTTTCGGTCCACGAGCAGTACTTC	CASSQAVSVHEQYF
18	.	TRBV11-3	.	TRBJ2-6	TGTGCCAGCAGCTTAGGTGGCGGGACCTTCTCTGGGGCCAACGTCCTGACTTTC	CASSLGGGTFSGANVLTF
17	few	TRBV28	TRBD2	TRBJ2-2	TGTGCCAGCAGTTTAGGGTCTTCGGGACTAGCTGGCGGGGAGCTGTTTTTT	CASSLGSSGLAGGELFF
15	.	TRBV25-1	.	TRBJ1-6	TGTGCCAGCAGTGTCACCGGGACACAGAATTCACCCCTCCACTTT	CASSVTGTQNSPLHF
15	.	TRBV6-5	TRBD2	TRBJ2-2	TGTGCCAGCAAACCCAGCGGGGCGAACACCGGGGAGCTGTTTTTT	CASKPSGANTGELFF
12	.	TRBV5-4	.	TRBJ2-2	TGTGCCAGCAGCTTAGCTGACGGGGAGCTGTTTTTT	CASSLADGELFF
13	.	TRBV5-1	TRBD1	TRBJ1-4	TGCGCCAGCGGGGACAGTGGTTTTGAAAAACTGTTTTTT	CASGDSGFEKLFF
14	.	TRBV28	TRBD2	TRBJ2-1	TGTGCCAGTACGACTAGCGGGAGAGGAAATGAGCAGTTCTTC	CASTTSGRGNEQFF
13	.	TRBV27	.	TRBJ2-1	TGTGCCAGCAGTTTATCCTCGTACAATGAGCAGTTCTTC	CASSLSSYNEQFF
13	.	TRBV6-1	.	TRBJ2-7	TGTGCCAGCAGTCTTTCCGGCGGCTACGAGCAGTACTTC	CASSLSGGYEQYF
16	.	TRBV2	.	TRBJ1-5	TGTGCCAGCAGTGAATATGGTACAGCCAGCAATCAGCCCCAGCATTTT	CASSEYGTASNQPQHF
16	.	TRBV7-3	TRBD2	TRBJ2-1	TGTGCCAGCAGTCCGACTAGCGGCAGCTCCTACAATGAGCAGTTCTTC	CASSPTSGSSYNEQFF
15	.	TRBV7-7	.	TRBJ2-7	TGTGCCAGCAGCTTAGGGCTAGCGCCCTTCGACGAGCAGTACTTC	CASSLGLAPFDEQYF